Listed here are 7 T cell receptor beta chains from one sample, sequenced in a study of blood T cell repertoires in COVID-19. Profiled with immunoSEQ multiplex PCR; TCRdb holds only in-frame clones, not every one. The sample contains roughly 250,000 clones, around 90% of which appear only once. Sequenced material: peripheral blood. Receptors originate from a young man with COVID-19, enrolled during active disease.

The V gene is TRBV5-1, the J gene TRBJ2-1, with TRBD2 identical over 11 bases. The CDR3 has 16 residues. J gave up 7 bases and V 0 bases, and 6 bases lay outside the gene matches. Germline CDR1 SGHRS, CDR2 YFSETQ. CDR3 residues: CASSLAPSGGLNEQFF. The CDR3 DNA follows: TGCGCCAGCAGCTTGGCCCCTAGCGGGGGGCTTAATGAGCAGTTCTTC. The variable domain in full, completed from reference TRBV5-1 and TRBJ2-1, reads KAGVTQTPRYLIKTRGQQVTLSCSPISGHRSVSWYQQTPGQGLQFLFEYFSETQRNKGNFPGRFSGRQFSNSRSEMNVSTLELGDSALYLCASSLAPSGGLNEQFFGPGTRLTVL.

This rearrangement joins TRBV9 to TRBJ1-1, with 10 nucleotides matching TRBD1. Losses at the gene ends were 4 bases for V and 11 bases for J; bases not matched to a gene: 11. The CDR3 is 14 amino acids. CDR1 is SGDLS, CDR2 YYNGEE, per germline. The CDR3 protein is CASSIGQGVHRAFF. The CDR3 DNA reads as TGTGCCAGCAGCATTGGACAGGGGGTGCATCGGGCTTTCTTT.

This clone has only a few counts. The chain recombines TRBV7-6 with TRBJ1-5; TRBD1 aligns across 7 bases. The CDR3 length is 16 residues. Germline assignment: CDR1 SGHVS and CDR2 FNYEAQ. The trim removed 5 bases at V and 2 bases at J, leaving 9 bases unmatched. CDR3 amino acids: CASSPLTGRGNQPQHF. CDR3 sequence (DNA): TGTGCCAGCAGCCCCCTGACAGGGCGGGGCAATCAGCCCCAGCATTTT.

CDR3 sequence: CASSFRYPNEEAFF. CDR3 in DNA: TGCGCCAGCAGCTTCCGCTACCCGAATGAGGAAGCTTTCTTT. The V call is TRBV5-1, the J call TRBJ1-1; D not certain. The CDR3 contains 14 residues. Trimming took 2 bases from V and 8 from J, leaving 16 bases between them. CDR1 SGHRS and CDR2 YFSETQ come from the germline V gene.

The chain recombines TRBV9 with TRBJ1-1; TRBD1 is a possible D gene (5 bases). Germline loops: CDR1 SGDLS, CDR2 YYNGEE. V was cut by 6 bases and J by 1 base, with 16 bases left in between. This CDR3 has 15 residues. CDR3 nucleotides: TGTGCCAGCACCGCCGTGGGGGGAGGGAACACTGAAGCTTTCTTT. It codes for CASTAVGGGNTEAFF.

The chain combines TRBV7-7 with TRBJ2-5, with 12 bases aligning to TRBD2. Germline V gene sequence: CDR1 SSHAT, CDR2 FNYEAQ (reference sequence). Losses at the gene ends were 1 base for V and 7 bases for J; bases not matched to a gene: 4. This CDR3 is built from 15 residues. The CDR3 nucleotides are TGTGCCAGCAGCTTAGGACTAGCGGGGGTTGGGACCCAGTACTTC. Its translation: CASSLGLAGVGTQYF.

This clone was detected a few times. The chain carries TRBV7-7 and TRBJ2-7, with D maybe TRBD2 (5 bases). Trimming removed 5 bases at V and 6 bases at J, with 17 bases between. The CDR3 runs to 14 residues. Germline V gives CDR1 SSHAT, CDR2 FNYEAQ (reference sequence). The CDR3 protein is CASSITRTSGEQYF. The CDR3 region has the DNA TGTGCCAGCAGCATAACTAGGACCTCTGGCGAGCAGTACTTC.